The next 30 T cell receptor beta chains were all read from a single sample in a study of OX40 agonist ivuxolimab in advanced cancers. Profiling relied on immunoSEQ multiplex PCR, and the TCRdb table lists in-frame clones only, not all of them. The data hold about 55,000 clones, with roughly 90% observed a single time. Specimen: CD4+ or CD8+ T cells sorted from blood, collected in a trial of the OX40 agonist ivuxolimab. Receptors were obtained from an adult with an advanced solid tumor such as melanoma, head and neck, liver or kidney cancer.

V usage is TRBV4-1 and J usage is TRBJ1-3, with 12 bases identical to TRBD1. Trimming at V came to 4 bases and at J to 0 bases, leaving 10 bases not matched to a gene. CDR1 is MGHRA, CDR2 YSYEKL, per germline. CDR3 size: 19 residues. In nucleotides, the CDR3 is TGCGCCAGCAGCCTGAGGGTCGGGACAGGGGGCGACTCTGGAAACACCATATATTTT. It is translated as CASSLRVGTGGDSGNTIYF.

The chain combines TRBV30 with TRBJ2-1; 7 bases are shared with TRBD2. V lost 4 bases, J lost 12 bases, and 6 bases stayed unmatched. CDR1 GTSNPN and CDR2 SVGIG come from the germline V gene (reference sequence). The CDR3 is 11 residues long. CDR3: CAWTTLAVQFF. CDR3 in DNA: TGTGCCTGGACCACCCTAGCGGTGCAGTTCTTC.

This clone was seen just once. The V gene is TRBV29-1, the J gene TRBJ2-6; TRBD1 might be the D (5 bases). The length of the CDR3 is 15 residues. V dropped 6 bases and J dropped 0 bases, with 12 bases sitting between them. Germline V CDR1 and CDR2: SQVTM, ANQGSEA. The CDR3 sequence is CSVELRVSGANVLTF. CDR3 bases: TGCAGCGTCGAGCTCAGGGTCTCTGGGGCCAACGTCCTGACTTTC.

This rearrangement joins TRBV5-1 to TRBJ2-5, with D possibly TRBD1 on 6 matching bases. Looked up from germline, CDR1 is SGHRS and CDR2 is YFSETQ. Trimming removed 1 base at V and 5 bases at J, with 12 bases between. The CDR3 covers 14 residues. Here the CDR3 DNA reads TGCGCCAGCAGCTTGACAGGACAGTGGGAGACCCAGTACTTC. Protein product: CASSLTGQWETQYF.

V usage is TRBV7-8 and J usage is TRBJ2-3; unclear D gene. Trimming took off 5 bases at V and 9 bases at J, with 9 bases between the two ends. Germline V gene lookup returns CDR1 SGHVS and CDR2 FQNEAQ. The CDR3 extends over 11 amino acids. The CDR3 DNA reads as TGTGCCAGCAGCAAGCAAGTAACGCAGTATTTT. Translation gives CASSKQVTQYF.

This chain connects TRBV2 to TRBJ2-5, with D perhaps given as TRBD1 or TRBD2 (6 bases each). The CDR3 extends over 12 amino acids. CDR1 and CDR2 from the germline V gene are SNHLY and FYNNEI. V gave up 5 bases and J gave up 10 bases, with 14 bases separating them. CDR3 DNA: TGTGCCAGCAGTAGGGGAGGCAGGGGCCAGTACTTC. Encoded protein: CASSRGGRGQYF.

The rearrangement joins TRBV5-1 to TRBJ2-5, with 7 bases lining up with TRBD1. CDR1 and CDR2 from the germline V gene are SGHRS and YFSETQ. The CDR3 runs 16 residues. V shed 4 bases, J shed 5 bases, and the junction held 14 bases outside the gene matches. CDR3 residues: CASSPQDRANRETQYF. In nucleotides, the CDR3 is TGCGCCAGCAGCCCTCAAGACAGGGCCAATCGGGAGACCCAGTACTTC.

This chain uses TRBV14 with TRBJ1-2; possibly TRBD1 for D (5 bases). Trimming removed 4 bases at V and 4 bases at J, with 10 bases between. Germline V gives CDR1 SGHDN, CDR2 FVKESK. CDR3 length: 13 amino acids. CDR3 in amino acids: CASSRDGVYGYTF. The CDR3 region has the DNA TGTGCCAGCAGCCGGGACGGCGTCTATGGCTACACCTTC. The complete variable domain, with remaining parts taken from reference TRBV14 and TRBJ1-2, reads EAGVTQFPSHSVIEKGQTVTLRCDPISGHDNLYWYRRVMGKEIKFLLHFVKESKQDESGMPNNRFLAERTGGTYSTLKVQPAELEDSGVYFCASSRDGVYGYTFGSGTRLTVV.

The chain links TRBV6-1 to TRBJ1-2; D unclear. The CDR3 length is 14 residues. Per germline, CDR1 MNHNS and CDR2 SASEGT. V shed 6 bases and J shed 0 bases, with 11 bases lying between them. CDR3 amino acids: CASSGGGPNYGYTF. CDR3 bases: TGTGCCAGCAGCGGCGGAGGCCCTAACTATGGCTACACCTTC.

This clone was counted once. The CDR3 DNA sequence: TGTGCCTCAGGGACAGGGCGGGGGGGCAATCAGCCCCAGCATTTT. Translation gives CASGTGRGGNQPQHF. The genes are TRBV6-6 and TRBJ1-5, with TRBD1 identical over 9 bases. CDR1 and CDR2 from the germline V gene are MNHNY and SVGAGI (reference sequence). Trimming at V came to 11 bases and at J to 2 bases, leaving 10 bases not matched to a gene. The CDR3 extends over 15 amino acids.

In nucleotides, the CDR3 is TGTGCCAGCAGTGAACTGGCTAGCACAGATACGCAGTATTTT. It specifies CASSELASTDTQYF. This sequence joins TRBV6-1 and TRBJ2-3; no clear D. The CDR3 is 14 residues long. Deletions cut 2 bases from V and 0 bases from J, with 6 bases between. From germline, CDR1 is MNHNS and CDR2 SASEGT.

The DNA for the CDR3 is TGTGCCAGCAGCTTTTTCGACCGACCGGGAAGTGAGACCCAGTACTTC. It yields the protein CASSFFDRPGSETQYF. The V gene is TRBV5-4, the J gene TRBJ2-5; D may be TRBD2 (5 bases). Between the trimmed V and J ends, which lost 2 bases and 5 bases, there was a span of 19 bases. CDR3 size: 16 residues. Germline values: CDR1 SGHNT, CDR2 YYREEE (reference sequence).

The chain joins TRBV7-3 to TRBJ2-7; TRBD1 is a possible D gene (5 bases). CDR3 size: 15 residues. Germline CDR1 reads SGHTA; CDR2 reads FQGTGA. Trimming stripped 6 bases from V and 4 bases from J, with 19 bases between. CDR3 coding DNA: TGTGCCAGCAGTGTAGGCCCAGGGCCCATTTACGAGCAGTACTTC. It translates to CASSVGPGPIYEQYF.

The chain links TRBV5-1 to TRBJ1-1; D unresolved. The germline V gene encodes CDR1 SGHRS and CDR2 YFSETQ. The CDR3 is 14 amino acids. V was pared by 4 bases and J by 0 bases, with 10 bases between. The CDR3, as DNA: TGCGCCAGCAGCCCGGAACTCATGAACACTGAAGCTTTCTTT. It encodes CASSPELMNTEAFF.

This sequence joins TRBV5-1 and TRBJ1-5, with D perhaps TRBD1 (5 bases). With 5 bases removed from V and 4 bases from J, the gap between germline ends came to 13 bases. This CDR3 comprises 14 residues. Germline CDR1 SGHRS, CDR2 YFSETQ. The CDR3 DNA reads TGCGCCAGCAGTGATGGGGCAGGGAATCAGCCCCAGCATTTT. This codes for CASSDGAGNQPQHF.

This clone has more than one count but fewer than ten. This chain connects TRBV6-1 to TRBJ1-6, with D unresolved. Germline V gene sequence: CDR1 MNHNS, CDR2 SASEGT. Between the trimmed V and J ends, which lost 4 bases and 7 bases, there was a span of 8 bases. The CDR3 runs 13 residues. The CDR3 sequence: CASSGETNSPLHF. CDR3 DNA sequence: TGTGCCAGCAGTGGGGAGACGAATTCACCCCTCCACTTT.

This chain connects TRBV2 to TRBJ2-2, with TRBD1 matching over 9 bases. V gave up 6 bases and J gave up 1 base; unmatched junction bases: 0. The CDR3 has 14 residues. The V gene's germline CDR1 is SNHLY and CDR2 FYNNEI. Written as DNA, the CDR3 is TGTGCCAGCAGGACAGGGGGGAACACCGGGGAGCTGTTTTTT. This sequence encodes CASRTGGNTGELFF.

The rearrangement uses TRBV27 and TRBJ1-5; maybe TRBD1 (5 bases). The V and J ends lost 8 bases and 7 bases respectively, with 9 bases between them. The germline gives CDR1 MNHEY, CDR2 SMNVEV (reference sequence). The length of the CDR3 is 11 residues. CDR3 region: CASGPGQPQHF. CDR3 nucleotides: TGTGCCAGCGGCCCAGGGCAGCCCCAGCATTTT.

The chain carries TRBV27 and TRBJ1-1; weak D call: TRBD1 (5 bases). CDR3 length equals 13 residues. V was cut by 6 bases and J by 4 bases, with 12 bases left in between. Germline CDR1 is MNHEY and CDR2 is SMNVEV (reference sequence). The chain's CDR3 is CASSTRRGTEAFF. DNA of the CDR3: TGTGCCAGCAGCACCCGTAGGGGCACTGAAGCTTTCTTT.

The chain is built from TRBV6-1 and TRBJ1-5; no definite D call. The CDR3 has 17 residues. CDR1 is MNHNS, CDR2 SASEGT, per germline. With 4 bases removed from V and 8 bases from J, the gap between germline ends came to 24 bases. DNA for the CDR3: TGTGCCAGCAGTGCCCACCCCTCCGGGCTAAGAAACGAGCCCCAGCATTTT. The encoded protein is CASSAHPSGLRNEPQHF.

The V call is TRBV6-5, the J call TRBJ2-1, with 10 positions matching TRBD2. This CDR3 is 16 amino acids long. From germline, CDR1 is MNHEY and CDR2 SVGAGI. J was trimmed by 6 bases and V by 0 bases; bases with no gene match: 5. In DNA form, the CDR3 reads TGTGCCAGCAGTTACTCTACTAGCGGGGCGCGCAATGAGCAGTTCTTC. As protein: CASSYSTSGARNEQFF.

This clone was observed once. This chain joins TRBV18 and TRBJ2-7, with D possibly matching TRBD2 (5 bases). In germline, CDR1 is KGHSH, CDR2 LQKENI. The CDR3 contains 17 residues. Trimming removed 2 bases at V and 6 bases at J, with 23 bases between. CDR3 nucleotides: TGTGCCAGCTCACCAGACCGGGCGGAAGGACTTACTCTCGAGCAGTACTTC. Its translation is CASSPDRAEGLTLEQYF.

V is TRBV25-1 and J is TRBJ1-2; D not certain. This CDR3 spans 12 amino acids. Between the trimmed V and J ends, which lost 2 bases and 4 bases, there was a span of 5 bases. The germline gives CDR1 MGHDK, CDR2 SYGVNS. The DNA for the CDR3 is TGTGCCAGCAGTGAACAGACCTATGGCTACACCTTC. Its translation is CASSEQTYGYTF.

This clone showed up just once. The rearrangement joins TRBV27 to TRBJ2-7, with 9 bases identical to TRBD2. Germline V lookup: CDR1 MNHEY, CDR2 SMNVEV (reference sequence). V was pared by 2 bases and J by 3 bases, with 5 bases of the junction left unmatched. This CDR3 comprises 15 residues. This chain's CDR3 is CASSLDGREGYEQYF. As DNA, the CDR3 is TGTGCCAGCAGTTTAGACGGGCGGGAGGGCTACGAGCAGTACTTC.

The chain has TRBV10-2 and TRBJ1-4, with unresolved D. The germline V and J ends were trimmed by 4 bases and 0 bases, with 12 bases remaining between them. Germline CDR1 and CDR2: WSHSY and SAAADI. CDR3 length: 16 residues. CDR3 coding DNA: TGCGCCAGCAGTGGGGTTTCTGATGCAACTAATGAAAAACTGTTTTTT. As protein: CASSGVSDATNEKLFF.

V gene TRBV5-1 combines with J gene TRBJ2-7, with D possibly being TRBD1 (6 bases). This CDR3 spans 15 amino acids. Germline V gene lookup returns CDR1 SGHRS and CDR2 YFSETQ. Trimming took off 0 bases at V and 4 bases at J, with 14 bases between the two ends. CDR3 in DNA: TGCGCCAGCAGCTTGGATGGGACAAAACGTTACGAGCAGTACTTC. This sequence encodes CASSLDGTKRYEQYF.

The chain links TRBV2 to TRBJ1-4; possibly TRBD1 for D (6 bases). Trimming removed 1 base from V and 7 bases from J, with 13 bases in between. The CDR3 has 15 residues. Germline assignment: CDR1 SNHLY and CDR2 FYNNEI. CDR3 DNA sequence: TGTGCCAGCAGTGAAGGTTTGGGGGCGAGTGAAAAACTGTTTTTT. Amino acids: CASSEGLGASEKLFF.

This chain uses TRBV2 with TRBJ1-3; TRBD1 aligns across 9 bases. This CDR3 contains 14 residues. The germline V gene encodes CDR1 SNHLY and CDR2 FYNNEI. V was pared by 6 bases and J by 0 bases, with 0 bases of the junction left unmatched. CDR3 bases: TGTGCCAGCAGGGACAGGGGCTCTGGAAACACCATATATTTT. Amino acids: CASRDRGSGNTIYF.

This chain uses TRBV19 with TRBJ2-7; the match to TRBD2 covers 7 bases. Germline CDR1 and CDR2: LNHDA and SQIVND (reference sequence). The trim removed 4 bases at V and 6 bases at J, leaving 3 bases unmatched. The CDR3 covers 12 residues. In DNA form, the CDR3 reads TGTGCCAGTAGTAGGACGGGAGGCGAGCAGTACTTC. As protein: CASSRTGGEQYF.

This chain joins TRBV6-5 and TRBJ2-5; possible D gene TRBD2, 5 bases. With the DNA end fitting TRBJ2-7 better, the J assignment may be wrong. The CDR3 totals 14 residues. The germline gives CDR1 MNHEY, CDR2 SVGAGI. The chain's CDR3 is CASSYPGSSYEQYF. CDR3 sequence (DNA): TGTGCCAGCAGTTACCCGGGGAGCTCCTACGAGCAGTACTTC.